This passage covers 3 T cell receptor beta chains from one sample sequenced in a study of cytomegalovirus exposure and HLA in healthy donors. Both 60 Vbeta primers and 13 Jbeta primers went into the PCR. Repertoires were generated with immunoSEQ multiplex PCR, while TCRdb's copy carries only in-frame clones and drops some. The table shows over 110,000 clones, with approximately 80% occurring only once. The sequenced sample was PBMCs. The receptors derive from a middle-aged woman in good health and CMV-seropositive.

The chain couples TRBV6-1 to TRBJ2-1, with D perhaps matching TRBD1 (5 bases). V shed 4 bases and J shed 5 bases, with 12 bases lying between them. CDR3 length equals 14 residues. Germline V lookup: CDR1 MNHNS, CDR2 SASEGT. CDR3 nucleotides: TGTGCCAGCAGTGTGGTCCTAGGGGACAATGAGCAGTTCTTC. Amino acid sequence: CASSVVLGDNEQFF.

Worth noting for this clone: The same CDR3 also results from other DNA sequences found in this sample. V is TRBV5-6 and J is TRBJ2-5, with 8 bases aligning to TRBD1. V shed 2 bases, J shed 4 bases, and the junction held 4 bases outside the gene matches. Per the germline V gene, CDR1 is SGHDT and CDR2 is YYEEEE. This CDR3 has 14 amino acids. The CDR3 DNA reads TGTGCCAGCAGCTTAGGACAGGGCGGAGAGACCCAGTACTTC. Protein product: CASSLGQGGETQYF.

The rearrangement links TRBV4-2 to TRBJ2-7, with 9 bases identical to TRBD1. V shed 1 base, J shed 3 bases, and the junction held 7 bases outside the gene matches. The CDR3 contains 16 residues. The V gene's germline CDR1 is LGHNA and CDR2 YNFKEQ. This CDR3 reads CASSQGWGQGGYEQYF. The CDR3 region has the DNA TGTGCCAGCAGCCAAGGTTGGGGACAGGGTGGCTACGAGCAGTACTTC.